Detailed here is one TCR beta chain. Its specificity is not known. Using around 180 ng DNA, approximately 30,000 T cell genomes, the sorted-subset replicate PCRs were run. The data were produced by immunoSEQ multiplex PCR, yet TCRdb's version contains in-frame clones alone and is incomplete. The table includes fewer than 850,000 clones, about 96% detected once. The data are from a study of shared clonotypes between healthy human individuals. Points from the study as a whole: Sampling included only blood; tissue repertoires likely differ. Clonotype sharing across several donors was observed for 4% to 5.5% of naive CD4 clonotypes. Naive subsets generally exceeded memory subsets in estimated richness.

Trimming removed 2 bases from V and 6 bases from J, with 11 bases in between. Germline V CDR1 and CDR2: MNHEY, SVGAGI. The CDR3 loop spans 14 amino acids. CD8 cells regarded as naive lacked CD45RO, were positively chosen for CCR7, and omitted terminally differentiated effector memory CD45RA+ cells. Source material: naive CD8+ T cells sorted from blood. The TCR comes from a man aged 25 to 40 in good health. The rearrangement uses TRBV6-5 and TRBJ1-5; TRBD1 might be the D (6 bases). The CDR3 bases are TGTGCCAGCAGTTACGGCAGGGGCACTCAGCCCCAGCATTTT. This translates into CASSYGRGTQPQHF.